Below, 31 T cell receptor beta chains from the same sample are listed, as sequenced in a study of regulatory T cells in long-lasting Graves disease. Investigators prepared the TCR beta libraries by applying iRepertoire HTBI primers and Arm-PCR of CDR3 regions. TCRdb redid the calling of the multiplex PCR reads with MiXCR, one entry per CDR3 protein. The table shows 680,000 or so distinct CDR3 sequences, with roughly 15% occurring only once. Described time point: newly diagnosed GD, antithyroid drugs for less than 3 months. Following extraction of RNA from PBMCs, that RNA was used to make the TCR library. The same data also contributed to another study, on T cells in Graves' hyperthyroidism and ophthalmopathy.

This specimen was peripheral blood mononuclear cells (PBMCs), taken at new diagnosis, from a patient treated with antithyroid drugs. The receptors were sampled from a woman in her 30s with Graves disease.

The chain joins TRBV3-1 to TRBJ1-5; TRBD1 is a possible D gene (5 bases). The CDR3 covers 14 residues. Germline loops: CDR1 LGHDT, CDR2 YNNKEL (reference sequence). The V and J ends lost 1 base and 7 bases respectively, with 11 bases between them. The CDR3 loop is CASSQAIGDQPQHF. The CDR3 DNA is TGTGCCAGCAGCCAAGCAATAGGGGACCAGCCCCAGCATTTT.

The sample holds many counts of this clonotype. CDR3 nucleotide sequence: TGTGCCAGCAGTTTGGGGGCCGGGGGCTACACCTTC. Translation: CASSLGAGGYTF. The chain couples TRBV28 to TRBJ1-2, with D maybe TRBD1 (6 bases). V was shortened by 3 bases and J by 8 bases, with 10 bases between the two germline ends. CDR1 and CDR2 from the germline V gene are MDHEN and SYDVKM. The CDR3 is 12 residues long.

CDR3 DNA sequence: TGTGCCAGCAGCTTAGGAGGGGCAGGGCGCGGCTACACCTTC. Protein product: CASSLGGAGRGYTF. The V and J genes are TRBV11-2 and TRBJ1-2, with D perhaps TRBD1 (5 bases). The CDR3 has 14 amino acids. V lost 1 base, J lost 8 bases, and 14 bases lay in between. Looked up from germline, CDR1 is SGHAT and CDR2 is FQNNGV. The variable domain in full, with the rest retrieved from reference TRBV11-2 and TRBJ1-2, is EAGVAQSPRYKIIEKRQSVAFWCNPISGHATLYWYQQILGQGPKLLIQFQNNGVVDDSQLPKDRFSAERLKGVDSTLKIQPAKLEDSAVYLCASSLGGAGRGYTFGSGTRLTVV.

The sample holds a few counts of this clonotype. The CDR3 bases are TGTGCCAGCAGCTTAGTAAGGGAGGGCGCTGGCTACACCTTC. Amino acids: CASSLVREGAGYTF. The V call is TRBV7-9, the J call TRBJ1-2; D is unresolved. Germline V lookup: CDR1 SEHNR, CDR2 FQNEAQ (reference sequence). The V gene lost 1 base and the J gene lost 7 bases, with 13 bases spanning the gap. There are 14 residues in the CDR3.

This clonotype was detected only a few times. This rearrangement joins TRBV29-1 to TRBJ1-4, with D possibly being TRBD1 (6 bases). Germline loops: CDR1 SQVTM, CDR2 ANQGSEA. The CDR3 is 17 residues long. Between the trimmed V and J ends, which lost 0 bases and 0 bases, there was a span of 14 bases. The CDR3 nucleotides read TGCAGCGTTGAAGAAGGGGGGAGCATAGCAACTAATGAAAAACTGTTTTTT. This translates into CSVEEGGSIATNEKLFF.

This clonotype occurred a few times. V gene TRBV5-6 combines with J gene TRBJ1-5, with 7 bases matching TRBD1. The CDR3 sequence is 16 residues long. J was trimmed by 0 bases and V by 3 bases; bases with no gene match: 6. Germline CDR1 and CDR2: SGHDT and YYEEEE. The CDR3 sequence is CASSSRGLYSNQPQHF. CDR3 coding DNA: TGTGCCAGCAGCTCGAGGGGGCTCTATAGCAATCAGCCCCAGCATTTT.

In its sample, this clonotype was seen a few times. The gene calls are TRBV28 and TRBJ1-4; D might be TRBD1 (6 bases). Looked up from germline, CDR1 is MDHEN and CDR2 is SYDVKM. The V end lost 6 bases, the J end lost 0 bases, and 29 bases lay between the germline ends. The CDR3 has 21 residues. CDR3 residues: CASRATGTLPFFYATNEKLFF. In DNA form, the CDR3 reads TGTGCCAGCAGGGCGACAGGAACGCTACCGTTTTTTTATGCAACTAATGAAAAACTGTTTTTT. Full variable domain (rest looked up from reference TRBV28 and TRBJ1-4): DVKVTQSSRYLVKRTGEKVFLECVQDMDHENMFWYRQDPGLGLRLIYFSYDVKMKEKGDIPEGYSVSREKKERFSLILESASTNQTSMYLCASRATGTLPFFYATNEKLFFGSGTQLSVL.

This clonotype was observed a few times. The chain employs TRBV7-3 and TRBJ1-6; D is uncertain. The CDR3 is 14 amino acids. V shed 6 bases and J shed 8 bases, with 14 bases lying between them. The germline V gene has CDR1 SGHTA and CDR2 FQGTGA. CDR3 in DNA: TGTGCCAGCAGAGAGGAGATCCCGGATTCACCCCTCCACTTT. It is translated as CASREEIPDSPLHF. The whole variable domain, remainder taken from reference TRBV7-3 and TRBJ1-6, is GAGVSQTPSNKVTEKGKYVELRCDPISGHTALYWYRQSLGQGPEFLIYFQGTGAADDSGLPNDRFFAVRPEGSVSTLKIQRTERGDSAVYLCASREEIPDSPLHFGNGTRLTVT.

Only a few counts were recorded for this clonotype. This chain joins TRBV20-1 and TRBJ1-1; D may be TRBD1 (6 bases). The CDR3 length is 16 residues. Germline CDR1 reads DFQATT; CDR2 reads SNEGSKA (reference sequence). The V and J ends lost 2 bases and 0 bases respectively, with 16 bases between them. DNA of the CDR3: TGCAGTGCTAGACTTCATGTCGGGACAATGAACACTGAAGCTTTCTTT. Translating it yields CSARLHVGTMNTEAFF.

The chain uses TRBV18 and TRBJ2-7; 7 bases align to TRBD1. The CDR3 extends over 15 amino acids. Germline trimming cut 3 bases from V and 2 bases from J; bases unmatched to any gene: 7. Germline values: CDR1 KGHSH, CDR2 LQKENI. The CDR3 coding sequence is TGTGCCAGCTCACCGGGGACAGATCGGGCCTACGAGCAGTACTTC. Residues: CASSPGTDRAYEQYF.

This clonotype was counted ten times or more. The J gene is TRBJ1-6, the V gene TRBV7-8, with TRBD1 as a possible D gene (6 bases). This CDR3 spans 15 amino acids. V lost 5 bases to trimming and J lost 8 bases, with 16 bases between them. Germline values: CDR1 SGHVS, CDR2 FQNEAQ. The CDR3 here is CASSQRTVFDSPLHF. In nucleotides, the CDR3 is TGTGCCAGCAGCCAAAGGACAGTTTTCGATTCACCCCTCCACTTT.

This clonotype was picked up many times. The V and J genes are TRBV18 and TRBJ2-3; D ambiguous. V lost 5 bases and J lost 6, with 9 bases in between. The CDR3 covers 12 residues. The germline gives CDR1 KGHSH, CDR2 LQKENI. In DNA form, the CDR3 reads TGTGCCAGCTCAGCCATGAGGGATACGCAGTATTTT. Translated: CASSAMRDTQYF.

This clonotype showed up just a few times. CDR3 DNA: TGCAGTGCTCCGGTAGCGGGAGGGGTCAATGAGCAGTTCTTC. Translating gives CSAPVAGGVNEQFF. V is TRBV20-1 and J is TRBJ2-1; 11 nucleotides agree with TRBD2. The CDR3 spans 14 residues. Germline V gene lookup returns CDR1 DFQATT and CDR2 SNEGSKA (reference sequence). Trimming at V came to 5 bases and at J to 6 bases, leaving 6 bases not matched to a gene.

This clonotype appeared a few times. The chain carries TRBV10-1 and TRBJ2-7; 8 nucleotides align to TRBD1. Unmatched junction bases numbered 6, after V lost 3 bases and J lost 5 bases. This CDR3 comprises 14 residues. Germline V gene lookup returns CDR1 WNHNN and CDR2 SYGVQD (reference sequence). CDR3: CASSESQGAHEQYF. The CDR3 bases are TGCGCCAGCAGTGAATCCCAGGGGGCCCACGAGCAGTACTTC.

This chain uses TRBV6-2 or TRBV6-3 with TRBJ2-3, with a weak D call TRBD2 (6 bases). The germline V gene encodes CDR1 MNHEY and CDR2 SVGEGT. Between the trimmed V and J ends, which lost 8 bases and 1 base, there was a span of 13 bases. The CDR3 sequence is 14 residues long. The CDR3 sequence is CASPGVAGTDTQYF. In DNA form, the CDR3 reads TGTGCCAGCCCGGGGGTAGCGGGCACAGATACGCAGTATTTT.

This clonotype turned up a few times. The chain has TRBV7-9 and TRBJ2-1; the match to TRBD2 covers 13 bases. This CDR3 has 20 residues. Germline lookup yields CDR1 SEHNR and CDR2 FQNEAQ (reference sequence). With 7 bases clipped from V and 9 bases from J, the junction kept 24 bases outside the gene matches. The CDR3 region has the DNA TGTGCCAGCACCCCATTGGTCGGTAGTAATGGACTAGCGGGAGTCAGTGAGCAGTTCTTC. It codes for CASTPLVGSNGLAGVSEQFF. Using reference TRBV7-9 and TRBJ2-1 for the parts outside the CDR3, the full variable domain is DTGVSQNPRHKITKRGQNVTFRCDPISEHNRLYWYRQTLGQGPEFLTYFQNEAQLEKSRLLSDRFSAERPKGSFSTLEIQRTEQGDSAMYLCASTPLVGSNGLAGVSEQFFGPGTRLTVL.

The table lists this clonotype with a few counts. A clone one base away is much larger, so this may be a read error. This chain uses TRBV10-3 with TRBJ1-6, with 10 bases that match TRBD1. This CDR3 is built from 17 residues. Trimming removed 4 bases from V and 10 bases from J; junction bases left unmatched: 13. Germline CDR1 reads ENHRY; CDR2 reads SYGVKD. The CDR3 here is CAISGHTSGQGKSPLHF. In DNA form, the CDR3 reads TGTGCCATCAGTGGGCATACATCGGGACAGGGGAAATCACCCCTCCACTTT.

This clonotype was observed at least ten times. The CDR3 DNA follows: TGTGCCAGCAGCCAAGGGACAGGGGGTAGCAATGAGCAGTTCTTC. Its translation: CASSQGTGGSNEQFF. The chain recombines TRBV3-1 with TRBJ2-1; TRBD1 agrees at 10 bases. Germline V gives CDR1 LGHDT, CDR2 YNNKEL (reference sequence). J gave up 6 bases and V 1 base, and 3 bases lay outside the gene matches. The CDR3 has 15 amino acids.

This clonotype showed up many times. V and J are TRBV30 and TRBJ2-1; 12 bases line up with TRBD2. Per the germline V gene, CDR1 is GTSNPN and CDR2 is SVGIG (reference sequence). With 3 bases clipped from V and 10 bases from J, the junction kept 7 bases outside the gene matches. The CDR3 runs 14 residues. DNA of the CDR3: TGTGCCTGGAGACTAGCGGGGGGTCGGATCGAGCAGTTCTTC. This sequence encodes CAWRLAGGRIEQFF.

The chain employs TRBV7-9 and TRBJ2-3; TRBD2 might be the D (6 bases). The germline V gene has CDR1 SEHNR and CDR2 FQNEAQ (reference sequence). The CDR3 runs to 14 residues. Trimming cost V 7 bases and J 2 bases, with 13 bases left between them. In DNA, the CDR3 is TGTGCCAGCACAAGTGGCGGGGCCACAGATACGCAGTATTTT. Translation: CASTSGGATDTQYF.

To note about this clonotype: A much larger clonotype is one base distant, so this may be a read error. This sequence joins TRBV3-1 and TRBJ2-3; weak D call: TRBD2 (5 bases). The V gene's germline CDR1 is LGHDT and CDR2 YNNKEL (reference sequence). The CDR3 length is 16 residues. The CDR3 sequence is CAGSPVVSASTDTQYF. CDR3 coding DNA: TGTGCCGGCAGCCCGGTGGTTAGCGCTAGCACAGATACGCAGTATTTT.

With regard to this clonotype: Just one base apart from a much larger clone, this may be a read error. The CDR3 ends on some other residue instead of the conserved phenylalanine or tryptophan, so this is likely a read error. V gene TRBV28 combines with J gene TRBJ1-2; D is undetermined. The CDR3 spans 12 residues. Trimming shortened V by 4 bases and J by 8 bases, and 11 bases separated the two germline ends. Germline V gene data show CDR1 as MDHEN and CDR2 as SYDVKM. The CDR3 reads CASSSLELGYTS. The CDR3 DNA follows: TGTGCCAGCAGTTCGTTAGAGCTGGGCTACACCTCC.

For this clonotype: A much larger clone lies a single base off, so this may be a read error. This sequence joins TRBV27 and TRBJ1-1; no clear D. Trimming took off 6 bases at V and 5 bases at J, with 22 bases between the two ends. The length of the CDR3 is 16 residues. Germline CDR1 MNHEY, CDR2 SMNVEV (reference sequence). CDR3 sequence: CASSRTFLEKRTEAFF. The CDR3 region has the DNA TGTGCCAGCAGCCGCACCTTTCTCGAGAAGAGAACTGAAGCTTTCTTT.

This clonotype was seen at least ten times. This rearrangement joins TRBV27 to TRBJ1-1; 7 bases map to TRBD1. Germline CDR1 reads MNHEY; CDR2 reads SMNVEV (reference sequence). The V segment lost 3 bases and the J segment 4 bases; nucleotides outside the gene matches: 2. This CDR3 spans 13 amino acids. In DNA, the CDR3 is TGTGCCAGCAGTTTCAGACAGGGCACTGAAGCTTTCTTT. It codes for CASSFRQGTEAFF.

This clonotype was seen a handful of times. The V call is TRBV27, the J call TRBJ1-6; possibly TRBD1 for D (5 bases). V shed 5 bases and J shed 12 bases, with 17 bases lying between them. CDR1 and CDR2 (germline): MNHEY, SMNVEV (reference sequence). CDR3 length: 14 amino acids. This CDR3 reads CASSPRGGTIPLHF. CDR3 DNA sequence: TGTGCCAGCAGTCCCCGCGGGGGGACTATACCCCTCCACTTT.

The chain is built from TRBV3-1 and TRBJ1-6, with 8 bases aligning to TRBD1. Looked up from germline, CDR1 is LGHDT and CDR2 is YNNKEL (reference sequence). The trim removed 8 bases at V and 9 bases at J, leaving 9 bases unmatched. This CDR3 has 14 amino acids. Here the CDR3 reads CASAPETGGSPLHF. As DNA, the CDR3 is TGTGCCAGCGCTCCGGAAACAGGGGGTTCACCCCTCCACTTT.

This clonotype has at least ten counts. This sequence joins TRBV28 and TRBJ1-1; the D is unclear. Germline CDR1 MDHEN, CDR2 SYDVKM. Trimming took 1 base from V and 10 from J, leaving 10 bases between them. There are 12 residues in the CDR3. DNA for the CDR3: TGTGCCAGCAGTTTATTTGCGGGCGTAGCTTTCTTT. The encoded protein is CASSLFAGVAFF.

The chain employs TRBV11-2 and TRBJ2-7; D is uncertain. Germline-derived CDR1 and CDR2 are SGHAT and FQNNGV. The CDR3 extends over 13 amino acids. V was shortened by 5 bases and J by 3 bases, with 11 bases between the two germline ends. This CDR3 reads CASSPVPVYEQYF. The DNA of the CDR3 is TGTGCCAGCAGCCCTGTCCCCGTCTACGAGCAGTACTTC.

The J gene is TRBJ1-1, the V gene TRBV7-3, with D possibly matching TRBD1 (5 bases). CDR1 and CDR2 (germline): SGHTA, FQGTGA. This CDR3 is built from 16 residues. Trimming cost V 2 bases and J 0 bases, with 13 bases left between them. The CDR3 sequence is CASSLLGGGLNTEAFF. For the CDR3, the DNA is TGTGCCAGCAGCTTACTCGGGGGAGGCTTGAACACTGAAGCTTTCTTT.

This clonotype occurred a few times. The chain uses TRBV11-2 and TRBJ2-3, with D uncertain. Germline CDR1 reads SGHAT; CDR2 reads FQNNGV. Trimming left V 5 bases short and J 0 bases short, with 15 bases between. This CDR3 is 16 amino acids long. CDR3 sequence (DNA): TGTGCCAGCAGCCCGATGTTTATCTCTAGCACAGATACGCAGTATTTT. Amino acids: CASSPMFISSTDTQYF.

DNA for the CDR3: TGCAGTGCTAGAGAAACCCAGGGGCAAAACTACGAGCAGTACTTC. The encoded protein is CSARETQGQNYEQYF. The rearrangement links TRBV20-1 to TRBJ2-7; weak D call: TRBD1 (6 bases). V shed 0 bases and J shed 3 bases, with 15 bases lying between them. The CDR3 sequence is 15 residues long. Germline V CDR1 and CDR2: DFQATT, SNEGSKA (reference sequence).